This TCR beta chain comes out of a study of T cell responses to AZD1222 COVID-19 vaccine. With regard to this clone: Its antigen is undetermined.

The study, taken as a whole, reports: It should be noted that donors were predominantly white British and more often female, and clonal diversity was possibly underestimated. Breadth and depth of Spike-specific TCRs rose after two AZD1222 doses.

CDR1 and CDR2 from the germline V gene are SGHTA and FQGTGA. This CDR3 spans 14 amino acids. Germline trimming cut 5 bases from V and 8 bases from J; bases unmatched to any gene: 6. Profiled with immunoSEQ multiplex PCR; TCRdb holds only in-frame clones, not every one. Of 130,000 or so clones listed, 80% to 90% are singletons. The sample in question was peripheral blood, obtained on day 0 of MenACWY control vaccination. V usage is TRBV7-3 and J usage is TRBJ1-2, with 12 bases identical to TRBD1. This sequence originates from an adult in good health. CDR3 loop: CASSLTGTGGGYTF. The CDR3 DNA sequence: TGTGCCAGCAGCCTCACAGGGACAGGGGGCGGCTACACCTTC.